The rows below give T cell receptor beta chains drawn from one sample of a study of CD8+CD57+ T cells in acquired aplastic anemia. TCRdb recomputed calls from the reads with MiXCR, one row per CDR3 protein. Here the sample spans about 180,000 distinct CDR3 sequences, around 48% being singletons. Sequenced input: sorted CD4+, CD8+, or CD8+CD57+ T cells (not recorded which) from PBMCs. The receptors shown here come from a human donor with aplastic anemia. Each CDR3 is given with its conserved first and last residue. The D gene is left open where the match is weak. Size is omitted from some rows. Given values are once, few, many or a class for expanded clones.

TGTGCCAGCTCACCCTCGGACAGTAGGGAAGCTTTCTTT | CASSPSDSREAFF | NA | TRBJ1-1 | few | TRBV18
TGTGCCAGCAGCTTAGCAGGGGGCGTTGACACTGAAGCTTTCTTT | CASSLAGGVDTEAFF | TRBD1 | TRBJ1-1 | NA | TRBV7-9
TGTGCCAGCAGCCAAGAAGCCAATTCACCCCTCCACTTT | CASSQEANSPLHF | NA | TRBJ1-6 | many | TRBV3-1
TGTGCCAGTAGTCTCCGTACCTCTAACTATGGCTACACCTTC | CASSLRTSNYGYTF | NA | TRBJ1-2 | many | TRBV19
TGTGCCAGCACCTCGGACAGGGCCACAATAAACACTGAAGCTTTCTTT | CASTSDRATINTEAFF | TRBD1 | TRBJ1-1 | NA | TRBV6-1
TGCGCCAGCAGCTTGGTGGGCGGCGAGCAGTACTTC | CASSLVGGEQYF | NA | TRBJ2-7 | many | TRBV5-1
TGTGCCAGCAGCTTGGGGCAGAACACTGAAGCTTTCTTT | CASSLGQNTEAFF | NA | TRBJ1-1 | medium-sized | TRBV7-3
TGTGCCAGCAGCCAAGTTTGGACGGCGGGGAACACTGAAGCTTTCTTT | CASSQVWTAGNTEAFF | NA | TRBJ1-1 | few | TRBV3-1
TGTGCCAGCAGCTTCGGGGACAATCAGCCCCAGCATTTT | CASSFGDNQPQHF | NA | TRBJ1-5 | NA | TRBV7-2
TGTGCCAGCAGCTTAGCCGGAACTCCCGTTTCCCACGAGCAGTACTTC | CASSLAGTPVSHEQYF | NA | TRBJ2-7 | many | TRBV7-2
TGTGCCAGCAGCTTCCGCCAAGTGGATACGCAGTATTTT | CASSFRQVDTQYF | NA | TRBJ2-3 | many | TRBV7-2
TGCAGCGTTGAAGTGGGCGATTTGGGGTACGAGCAGTACTTC | CSVEVGDLGYEQYF | NA | TRBJ2-7 | NA | TRBV29-1
TGTGCCAGCAGCTTGATAGCGGGGCCCGGCGAGCAGTACTTC | CASSLIAGPGEQYF | TRBD2 | TRBJ2-7 | many | TRBV5-5
TGCAGTGTTAGACTTCCGGGACAGGGCTCGGGCACCACATATTTT | CSVRLPGQGSGTTYF | TRBD1 | TRBJ1-3 | few | TRBV20-1
TGTGCCAGCGGTCGTGAGGGGGCCATAAGGGGGCAGTTCTTC | CASGREGAIRGQFF | TRBD1 | TRBJ2-1 | many | TRBV7-2
TGTGCCAGCAGGCAGGGTCCTGGAAACACCATATATTTT | CASRQGPGNTIYF | NA | TRBJ1-3 | few | TRBV2
TGTGCCAGCAGTGAATATTTGGGACAGACGGCACCCGGCTACACCTTC | CASSEYLGQTAPGYTF | TRBD1 | TRBJ1-2 | NA | TRBV2
TGTGCCAGCAGCCAGAGACTCTTCGTCTACTTC | CASSQRLFVYF | NA | TRBJ2-7 | once | TRBV7-9
TGCGCCAGCAGCCAACGGCCGGGGCCCGAAAAACTGTTTTTT | CASSQRPGPEKLFF | NA | TRBJ1-4 | many | TRBV4-1
TGTGCCACCAGCAGGTCCCCCGGGACAGGGGGAAAACTGTTTTTT | CATSRSPGTGGKLFF | TRBD1 | TRBJ1-4 | NA | TRBV15
TGTGCCAGCAGTGGGGACAGACCTTCCTACGAGCAGTACTTC | CASSGDRPSYEQYF | TRBD1 | TRBJ2-7 | NA | TRBV6-1
TGTGCCAGCAGTTCCCCCCCGGGACAGGGGTTCGGAAACACCATATATTTT | CASSSPPGQGFGNTIYF | TRBD1 | TRBJ1-3 | few | TRBV6-5
TGTGCCAGCAGCGTACCTAGCGGAAAGCTAAGCACAGATACGCAGTATTTT | CASSVPSGKLSTDTQYF | TRBD2 | TRBJ2-3 | NA | TRBV9
TGTGCCAGCAGCCTCCGGGACTACGAGCAGTACTTC | CASSLRDYEQYF | NA | TRBJ2-7 | many | TRBV5-5
TGTGCCAGCAGTTACCCCTCGATCAGGGTGTACGAGACCCAGTACTTC | CASSYPSIRVYETQYF | NA | TRBJ2-5 | few | TRBV6-2/TRBV6-3
TGTGCCAGCAGCTTGACTGGCGGGGGACCCACCGGGTACGAGCAGTACTTC | CASSLTGGGPTGYEQYF | TRBD2 | TRBJ2-7 | NA | TRBV11-2
TGTGCCACCAGTCGAATTTGTGTCCGTTACTTC | CATSRICVRYF | NA | TRBJ2-5 | many | TRBV24-1
TGCAGCGGGGGCTACGGAGCCACCGGGGAGCTGTTTTTT | CSGGYGATGELFF | NA | TRBJ2-2 | many | TRBV29-1
TGTGCCAGCAGTACAACAGGGGGCAGTGGAAACACCATATATTTT | CASSTTGGSGNTIYF | TRBD1 | TRBJ1-3 | few | TRBV6-1
TGTGCCATCAGTGAGGTCAGCCAAGAGACCCAGTACTTC | CAISEVSQETQYF | NA | TRBJ2-5 | NA | TRBV10-3
TGTGCCAGCAGCCGTGAGACAGGGAGGAGTTCACCCCTCCACTTT | CASSRETGRSSPLHF | TRBD1 | TRBJ1-6 | many | TRBV7-2
TGTGCCAGCAGGTGGGGAACCACCGGGGAGCTGTTTTTT | CASRWGTTGELFF | NA | TRBJ2-2 | NA | TRBV5-8
TGCGGTGCCGCCGGGACAGTGAATTTACCCCTCCACTTT | CGAAGTVNLPLHF | TRBD1 | TRBJ1-6 | NA | TRBV20-1
TGCAGTGCTAGAGATCTCGGGAGTTCCACAGATACGCAGTATTTT | CSARDLGSSTDTQYF | NA | TRBJ2-3 | many | TRBV20-1
TGTGCCAGCAGCCAAGATCTCGTGCTAGCGGAGTCCTACGAGCAGTACTTC | CASSQDLVLAESYEQYF | TRBD2 | TRBJ2-7 | many | TRBV4-2
TGTGCCAGCAGTGACAGGACAGCTTTGGAGACCCAGTACTTC | CASSDRTALETQYF | NA | TRBJ2-5 | NA | TRBV2
TGTGCCAGCAGCCCCCCCCGAGGGGCAGGGAGTGGGGCTAACTATGGCTACACCTTC | CASSPPRGAGSGANYGYTF | NA | TRBJ1-2 | many | TRBV5-6
TGTGCCAGCAGTCCGAGCGGGGGGGTTAACATTCAGTACTTC | CASSPSGGVNIQYF | TRBD2 | TRBJ2-4 | NA | TRBV6-1
TGTGCCGGAACACTGAACACTGAAGCTTTCTTT | CAGTLNTEAFF | NA | TRBJ1-1 | NA | TRBV2
TGTGCCAGCAGTCGCTCAGACCCAGGGTACCTCCAAGAGACCCAGTACTTC | CASSRSDPGYLQETQYF | NA | TRBJ2-5 | many | TRBV14
TGTGCCAGCAGTGAAGGGAGTAGGAGCTCCTACGAGCAGTACTTC | CASSEGSRSSYEQYF | NA | TRBJ2-7 | many | TRBV6-1
TGCAGTGCTAGAGTTGCGGGGGAGGTCGCCGGGGAGCTGTTTTTT | CSARVAGEVAGELFF | TRBD2 | TRBJ2-2 | many | TRBV20-1
TGTGCAAGTCGCTTAGGAGGGGGTCAGGAGCAGTACTTC | CASRLGGGQEQYF | NA | TRBJ2-7 | few | TRBV12-2
TGTGCCAGCCCCGGTCAAGGGGGAGAAGGTACGCAGTATTTT | CASPGQGGEGTQYF | NA | TRBJ2-3 | few | TRBV2
TGTGCCACCCAGCGAGGTAGCGGGGGCCCAGATACGCAGTATTTT | CATQRGSGGPDTQYF | TRBD2 | TRBJ2-3 | NA | TRBV24-1
TGCGCCAGCAGCTTTGGGGGAGCTAGCTATGGCTACACCTTC | CASSFGGASYGYTF | NA | TRBJ1-2 | NA | TRBV5-1
TGTGCCAGTAGCCCAAGCAGGGTTTTGAGAATCCAGCCCCAGCATTTT | CASSPSRVLRIQPQHF | NA | TRBJ1-5 | many | TRBV19